This entry lists 10 T cell receptor beta chains sequenced from one sample in a study of blood T cell dynamics during melanoma immunotherapy. Stated time point: week 3, after first cycle of checkpoint inhibitor. The assay was immunoSEQ multiplex PCR, and TCRdb's table has in-frame clones only and misses some. Of about 9,000 clones in the sample, 85% to 90% were seen once. This sample comprised blood, obtained from a patient treated with checkpoint blockade. These receptors came from a human donor with melanoma.

The chain is built from TRBV2 and TRBJ1-2, with a possible D match to TRBD1 (5 bases). The germline V gene has CDR1 SNHLY and CDR2 FYNNEI. The CDR3 is 12 amino acids. V lost 2 bases to trimming and J lost 8 bases, with 9 bases between them. CDR3 bases: TGTGCCAGCAGTGAACAGGGTCAAGGCTACACCTTC. Its translation: CASSEQGQGYTF.

This chain links TRBV5-4 with TRBJ2-5; 12 bases match TRBD2. The J segment lost 5 bases and the V segment lost 0 bases, leaving 5 bases of the junction unmatched. The CDR3 consists of 16 residues. CDR1 is SGHNT and CDR2 is YYREEE in the germline V gene (reference sequence). CDR3 amino acids: CASSLGLAGDGETQYF. As DNA, the CDR3 is TGTGCCAGCAGCTTGGGACTAGCGGGGGACGGGGAGACCCAGTACTTC.

This clone was counted only a few times. V and J are TRBV7-3 and TRBJ1-2, with a possible D match to TRBD1 (6 bases). The CDR3 consists of 15 residues. The germline gives CDR1 SGHTA, CDR2 FQGTGA. Between the trimmed V and J ends, which lost 5 bases and 6 bases, there was a span of 19 bases. CDR3 amino acids: CASSPEGRDKDGYTF. For the CDR3, the DNA is TGTGCCAGCAGCCCGGAGGGCAGGGACAAGGATGGCTACACCTTC.

The rearrangement joins TRBV21-1 to TRBJ2-3; the table's D gene call, TRBD2, was not cross checked with the DNA. TRBV21-1 is described as a pseudogene. This CDR3 spans 19 amino acids. The DNA of the CDR3 is TGTGCCAGCAGCAAACCATTTCCGACCAGCGGGGGGGTTGAGGGTACGCAGTATTTT. This translates into CASSKPFPTSGGVEGTQYF.

The CDR3 loop is CAWSVSGTGANVLTF. The CDR3 coding sequence is TGTGCCTGGAGTGTATCCGGGACCGGGGCCAACGTCCTGACTTTC. The genes are TRBV30 and TRBJ2-6; D is tentatively TRBD1 or TRBD2 (5 bases each). The CDR3 has 15 residues. Germline CDR1 is GTSNPN and CDR2 is SVGIG (reference sequence). The germline V and J ends were trimmed by 0 bases and 4 bases, with 10 bases remaining between them.

This clone was seen a single time. The CDR3 DNA follows: TGCGCCAGCAGCTCTCGGGCAGGGATAAGAAACATTCAGTACTTC. It codes for CASSSRAGIRNIQYF. The V gene is TRBV5-1, the J gene TRBJ2-4; D may be TRBD1 (5 bases). V was pared by 3 bases and J by 6 bases, with 16 bases between. CDR1 SGHRS and CDR2 YFSETQ come from the germline V gene. This CDR3 has 15 residues.

The rearrangement links TRBV5-6 to TRBJ2-3, with 9 nucleotides matching TRBD1. Looked up from germline, CDR1 is SGHDT and CDR2 is YYEEEE. The CDR3 spans 17 residues. Trimming cost V 4 bases and J 0 bases; bases outside gene matches: 9. The CDR3 nucleotides are TGTGCCAGCAGCGGGCCCCGGGACAGGGAGAGCACAGATACGCAGTATTTT. Translated: CASSGPRDRESTDTQYF. Drawing the rest from reference TRBV5-6 and TRBJ2-3, the complete variable domain is DAGVTQSPTHLIKTRGQQVTLRCSPKSGHDTVSWYQQALGQGPQFIFQYYEEEERQRGNFPDRFSGHQFPNYSSELNVNALLLGDSALYLCASSGPRDRESTDTQYFGPGTRLTVL.

This clone was found once. The chain is built from TRBV7-6 and TRBJ1-1, with D perhaps matching TRBD1 (5 bases). The CDR3 is 16 amino acids. CDR1 and CDR2 (germline): SGHVS, FNYEAQ. Trimming stripped 2 bases from V and 5 bases from J, with 18 bases between. The CDR3 nucleotides read TGTGCCAGCAGCTTATTCGCGGCAGCCTCAGGGACTGAAGCTTTCTTT. This gives the protein CASSLFAAASGTEAFF. Using reference TRBV7-6 and TRBJ1-1 for the parts outside the CDR3, the full variable domain is GAGVSQSPRYKVTKRGQDVALRCDPISGHVSLYWYRQALGQGPEFLTYFNYEAQQDKSGLPNDRFSAERPEGSISTLTIQRTEQRDSAMYRCASSLFAAASGTEAFFGQGTRLTVV.

This chain joins TRBV9 and TRBJ1-1; no definite D call. The V and J ends lost 0 bases and 7 bases respectively, with 19 bases between them. Germline loops: CDR1 SGDLS, CDR2 YYNGEE. The CDR3 covers 16 residues. CDR3 sequence (DNA): TGTGCCAGCAGCGTAGACGGACGAAGATCGGACCATGAAGCTTTCTTT. This translates into CASSVDGRRSDHEAFF.

The chain is built from TRBV5-8 and TRBJ2-7; 9 nucleotides line up with TRBD1. The CDR3 length is 15 residues. Germline CDR1 is SGHTS and CDR2 is YDEGEE. V lost 1 base to trimming and J lost 3 bases; unmatched junction nucleotides: 5. Here the CDR3 reads CASSLFGTGYYEQYF. CDR3 bases: TGTGCCAGCAGCTTGTTCGGGACAGGGTACTACGAGCAGTACTTC.